A selection of T cell receptor beta chains follows, all from one sample in a study of T cells in Graves' hyperthyroidism and ophthalmopathy. TCRdb used MiXCR to reprocess the multiplex PCR reads, holding one entry per CDR3 protein. The table has 200,000 to 250,000 distinct CDR3 sequences, over 15% seen once. Sequencing was performed on blood. The receptor source for this set is a man between 50 and 59 years old with Graves' hyperthyroidism. CDR3s include the opening cysteine and the closing phenylalanine or tryptophan. The D gene is left open where the match is weak. For some rows the clone size is stated as once, few or many, or as a class when expanded; others skip it.

-	many	TRBV20-1	TRBJ1-2	CSASIRVSRGYTF	TGCAGTGCTAGCATACGGGTTTCTCGTGGCTACACCTTC
TRBD2	few	TRBV4-1	TRBJ2-3	CASSQPTSGDTQYF	TGCGCCAGCAGCCAACCGACTAGCGGAGATACGCAGTATTTT
-	many	TRBV28	TRBJ1-5	CASSFRTGTNNQPQHF	TGTGCCAGCAGTTTTCGTACCGGGACCAACAATCAGCCCCAGCATTTT
-	-	TRBV11-2	TRBJ2-5	CASITTHQYF	TGTGCCAGCATCACCACCCATCAGTACTTC
-	many	TRBV3-1	TRBJ2-1	CASSQDRGVAEQFF	TGTGCCAGCAGCCAAGATCGGGGAGTAGCGGAGCAGTTCTTC
TRBD1	many	TRBV28	TRBJ2-2	CASSLGQANTGELFF	TGTGCCAGCAGTTTAGGACAGGCCAACACCGGGGAGCTGTTTTTT
-	many	TRBV20-1	TRBJ1-5	CSARDGQGNQPQHF	TGCAGTGCTAGAGATGGGCAGGGCAATCAGCCCCAGCATTTT
-	many	TRBV4-1	TRBJ2-2	CASSHLGGGTGELFF	TGCGCCAGCAGCCATTTGGGTGGGGGAACCGGGGAGCTGTTTTTT
TRBD1	-	TRBV28	TRBJ2-1	CASSPGQAHNEQFF	TGTGCCAGCAGTCCGGGACAGGCACACAATGAGCAGTTCTTC
TRBD2	-	TRBV3-1	TRBJ2-5	CASSQGLAGAGETQYF	TGTGCCAGCAGCCAAGGGTTAGCGGGAGCGGGAGAGACCCAGTACTTC
-	few	TRBV11-3	TRBJ1-1	CASSILTTGGGNTEAFF	TGTGCCAGCAGCATTTTAACAACCGGTGGGGGGAACACTGAAGCTTTCTTT
-	few	TRBV20-1	TRBJ2-1	CSARDLTRSYNEQFF	TGCAGTGCTAGAGATCTAACCCGCTCCTACAATGAGCAGTTCTTC
TRBD1	many	TRBV12-3/TRBV12-4	TRBJ1-6	CASTGTGGLVSPLHF	TGTGCCAGCACCGGGACAGGGGGTCTGGTTTCACCCCTCCACTTT
TRBD2	few	TRBV7-9	TRBJ2-5	CASSPGTSGVVQETQYF	TGTGCCAGCAGCCCCGGGACTAGCGGGGTAGTCCAAGAGACCCAGTACTTC
-	-	TRBV28	TRBJ1-5	CASSPEEGQPQHF	TGTGCCAGCAGTCCGGAGGAGGGCCAGCCCCAGCATTTT
-	many	TRBV29-1	TRBJ2-7	CSVAGLRNSLEQYF	TGCAGCGTAGCCGGGCTCCGGAACTCTCTCGAGCAGTACTTC
-	-	TRBV5-1	TRBJ1-5	CASSLAVGQPQHF	TGCGCCAGCAGCTTGGCCGTGGGCCAGCCCCAGCATTTT
TRBD1	-	TRBV5-1	TRBJ2-7	CASSSGQGLEQYF	TGCGCCAGCAGCAGTGGACAGGGGCTCGAGCAGTACTTC
TRBD2	few	TRBV24-1	TRBJ2-3	CATSDSPGTTYTDTQYF	TGTGCCACCAGTGATTCCCCCGGGACTACCTACACAGATACGCAGTATTTT
TRBD1	many	TRBV6-1	TRBJ1-5	CASSEGTGGYQPQHF	TGTGCCAGCAGTGAAGGGACAGGGGGGTATCAGCCCCAGCATTTT
TRBD2	many	TRBV28	TRBJ2-1	CASSTIAGTSGRENEQFF	TGTGCCAGCAGCACGATCGCCGGGACTAGCGGGAGGGAGAATGAGCAGTTCTTC
-	many	TRBV11-2	TRBJ2-1	CASSLDEGLPYNEQFF	TGTGCCAGCAGCTTAGATGAGGGGCTCCCCTACAATGAGCAGTTCTTC
-	-	TRBV20-1	TRBJ2-1	CSARGGSYYNEQFF	TGCAGTGCTAGAGGAGGGAGCTACTACAATGAGCAGTTCTTC